Listed below are T cell receptor beta chains from one sample, sequenced in a study of cytomegalovirus exposure and HLA in healthy donors. The protocol was immunoSEQ multiplex PCR, while the TCRdb copy is restricted to in-frame clones and leaves out a portion. This sample has around 140,000 clones, with just under 90% found just once. The sequenced sample consisted of PBMCs. The receptors were gathered from a woman aged 30 to 39 in good health and CMV-seronegative. Each CDR3 is given with its conserved first and last residue. The D gene is left open where the match is weak. Expanded clones get a size class; other rows say once, few or many, or leave the size out.

J: TRBJ2-3; size: .; V: TRBV4-2; D: TRBD2; CDR3: CASNPLAGGPTDTQYF; DNA: TGTGCCAGCAACCCTCTAGCGGGGGGGCCTACAGATACGCAGTATTTT
J: TRBJ1-1; size: .; V: TRBV4-1; D: .; CDR3: CASRLGLENTEAFF; DNA: TGCGCCAGCAGGTTGGGACTCGAGAACACTGAAGCTTTCTTT
J: TRBJ2-6; size: few; V: TRBV5-1; D: .; CDR3: CASSFSGSGWGEGANVLTF; DNA: TGCGCCAGCAGCTTTTCAGGGAGCGGCTGGGGGGAGGGGGCCAACGTCCTGACTTTC
J: TRBJ1-2; size: .; V: TRBV29-1; D: TRBD1; CDR3: CSVDMAGGADYGYTF; DNA: TGCAGCGTTGATATGGCAGGGGGCGCGGACTATGGCTACACCTTC
J: TRBJ1-1; size: .; V: TRBV7-2; D: .; CDR3: CASSLEMNTEAFF; DNA: TGTGCCAGCAGCCTCGAGATGAACACTGAAGCTTTCTTT
J: TRBJ1-5; size: once; V: TRBV4-1; D: .; CDR3: CASSLERRGAGPNQPQHF; DNA: TGCGCCAGCAGCCTAGAGAGAAGGGGTGCGGGGCCCAATCAGCCCCAGCATTTT
J: TRBJ2-7; size: .; V: TRBV27; D: TRBD2; CDR3: CATSKGLAGGGYEQYF; DNA: TGTGCCACCTCGAAGGGACTAGCGGGAGGCGGGTACGAGCAGTACTTC
J: TRBJ2-1; size: few; V: TRBV7-6; D: .; CDR3: CASSLASVYNEQFF; DNA: TGTGCCAGCAGCTTGGCTAGCGTATACAATGAGCAGTTCTTC
J: TRBJ1-2; size: .; V: TRBV7-2; D: .; CDR3: CASSPYEVDNYGYTF; DNA: TGTGCCAGCAGCCCGTACGAGGTAGACAACTATGGCTACACCTTC
J: TRBJ1-3; size: .; V: TRBV30; D: .; CDR3: CAWSGLIGNTIYF; DNA: TGTGCCTGGAGTGGGCTTATCGGAAACACCATATATTTT
J: TRBJ2-7; size: .; V: TRBV28; D: .; CDR3: CASSLIGGAGYEQYF; DNA: TGTGCCAGCAGTTTAATAGGAGGAGCCGGCTACGAGCAGTACTTC
J: TRBJ1-2; size: .; V: TRBV10-3; D: .; CDR3: CAISDSYGYTF; DNA: TGTGCCATCAGTGACAGCTATGGCTACACCTTC
J: TRBJ1-6; size: .; V: TRBV18; D: TRBD1; CDR3: CASSRRQDRGGGALHF; DNA: TGTGCCAGCTCACGCCGGCAGGACAGGGGAGGCGGTGCCCTCCACTTT
J: TRBJ2-3; size: .; V: TRBV19; D: .; CDR3: CASSGSRTQYF; DNA: TGTGCCAGTAGCGGGAGCCGTACGCAGTATTTT
J: TRBJ1-5; size: .; V: TRBV2; D: TRBD1; CDR3: CASGFNRGRNQPQHF; DNA: TGTGCCAGCGGGTTCAACAGGGGGCGCAATCAGCCCCAGCATTTT
J: TRBJ1-3; size: few; V: TRBV9; D: .; CDR3: CASSVVGTAGAGNTIYF; DNA: TGTGCCAGCAGCGTAGTTGGTACGGCAGGGGCTGGAAACACCATATATTTT
J: TRBJ2-3; size: .; V: TRBV2; D: TRBD1; CDR3: CASSKTDRVYTDTQYF; DNA: TGTGCCAGCAGCAAAACGGACAGGGTATACACAGATACGCAGTATTTT
J: TRBJ2-1; size: .; V: TRBV27; D: .; CDR3: CASKMFGGGDEQFF; DNA: TGTGCCAGCAAGATGTTCGGAGGGGGCGATGAGCAGTTCTTC
J: TRBJ2-7; size: once; V: TRBV5-8; D: TRBD2; CDR3: CASSLGTSGYYEQYF; DNA: TGTGCCAGCAGCTTAGGGACTAGCGGTTACTACGAGCAGTACTTC
J: TRBJ1-2; size: once; V: TRBV6-5; D: TRBD1; CDR3: CASSSLQGAPDGYTF; DNA: TGTGCCAGCAGTTCTTTACAGGGGGCCCCAGATGGCTACACCTTC
J: TRBJ2-7; size: .; V: TRBV28; D: .; CDR3: CASGKNLLYYEQYF; DNA: TGTGCCAGCGGTAAAAACTTACTTTACTACGAGCAGTACTTC
J: TRBJ2-7; size: .; V: TRBV29-1; D: TRBD2; CDR3: CSVVASGYSYEQYF; DNA: TGCAGCGTTGTGGCTAGCGGTTACTCCTACGAGCAGTACTTC